A selection of T cell receptor beta chains follows, all from one sample in a study of blood T cell repertoires in COVID-19. Sequencing was performed with immunoSEQ multiplex PCR; in TCRdb, only in-frame clones are kept and a portion is missing. The sample has about 65,000 clones, 75% to 85% seen once; the top ten hold about 30%. Sequenced: peripheral blood. The origin of the receptors is a human donor in a cohort sampled during active COVID-19. CDR3s include the opening cysteine and the closing phenylalanine or tryptophan. The D gene is left open where the match is weak. Clone size appears in some rows only: once, few, many, or a class for an expanded clone.

d_gene	j_gene	abundance	v_gene	CDR3aa	CDR3nt
.	TRBJ2-1	.	TRBV9	CASSPRVGSYNEQFF	TGTGCCAGCAGCCCGAGGGTGGGCTCCTACAATGAGCAGTTCTTC
TRBD2	TRBJ2-5	.	TRBV6-2/TRBV6-3	CASSLRRGGPETQYF	TGTGCCAGCAGTTTGCGCCGGGGGGGCCCGGAGACCCAGTACTTC
TRBD1	TRBJ1-1	many	TRBV7-8	CASSLPGQGVAEAFF	TGTGCCAGCAGCCTTCCGGGACAGGGGGTAGCTGAAGCTTTCTTT
TRBD1	TRBJ1-6	.	TRBV7-8	CASSLADRGYSPLHF	TGTGCCAGCAGCTTAGCGGACAGGGGATACTCACCCCTCCACTTT
.	TRBJ1-5	.	TRBV7-8	CASSYHRDTTSQPQHF	TGTGCCAGCAGCTACCACCGGGACACAACAAGTCAGCCCCAGCATTTT
TRBD2	TRBJ2-1	.	TRBV5-6	CASSFPPGLAGASYNEQFF	TGTGCCAGCAGCTTCCCCCCCGGACTAGCGGGAGCCTCCTACAATGAGCAGTTCTTC
TRBD1	TRBJ1-4	.	TRBV20-1	CSASHLFGQGYEKLFF	TGCAGTGCTAGTCACCTGTTCGGACAGGGGTATGAAAAACTGTTTTTT
.	TRBJ2-1	few	TRBV12-3/TRBV12-4	CASSFDAGYEQFF	TGTGCCAGCAGTTTCGACGCGGGCTATGAGCAGTTCTTC
TRBD1	TRBJ1-1	.	TRBV11-2	CASRTGADTEAFF	TGTGCCAGTCGGACAGGGGCGGACACTGAAGCTTTCTTT
.	TRBJ1-3	once	TRBV5-4	CASSTGNSGNTIYF	TGTGCCAGCAGCACGGGGAACTCTGGAAACACCATATATTTT
.	TRBJ1-1	.	TRBV6-5	CASSQHYTGNTEAFF	TGTGCCAGCAGCCAGCACTACACAGGGAACACTGAAGCTTTCTTT
TRBD1	TRBJ1-6	.	TRBV2	CASSAGQGRDSPLHF	TGTGCCAGCAGTGCTGGACAGGGAAGGGATTCACCCCTCCACTTT
.	TRBJ2-7	few	TRBV6-1	CASSEKQVYHDEQYF	TGTGCCAGCAGTGAAAAACAGGTCTACCACGACGAGCAGTACTTC
TRBD2	TRBJ2-1	.	TRBV7-6	CASSLGGGGLAPNEQFF	TGTGCCAGCAGCTTAGGGGGTGGGGGACTAGCACCCAATGAGCAGTTCTTC
.	TRBJ1-2	.	TRBV28	CASSLAQDYGYTF	TGTGCCAGCAGTTTAGCCCAGGACTATGGCTACACCTTC
TRBD2	TRBJ2-7	.	TRBV5-4	CASSSGTSGGYEQYF	TGTGCCAGCAGCTCCGGGACTAGCGGGGGCTACGAGCAGTACTTC
.	TRBJ1-6	.	TRBV15	CATSRGQGIGRYSVYSPLHF	TGTGCCACCAGCAGAGGGCAGGGGATTGGCCGGTACTCGGTCTATTCACCCCTCCACTTT
.	TRBJ2-7	few	TRBV19	CASGAFYEQYF	TGTGCCAGCGGTGCTTTTTACGAGCAGTACTTC
TRBD1	TRBJ2-1	.	TRBV18	CASTPGQAFSEQFF	TGTGCCAGCACACCGGGACAGGCATTCAGTGAGCAGTTCTTC
.	TRBJ1-5	.	TRBV3-1/TRBV3-2	CASSQAGLGNQPQHF	TGTGCCAGCAGCCAAGCAGGGTTGGGCAATCAGCCCCAGCATTTT
.	TRBJ2-5	.	TRBV25-1	CASSEWGRGAQETQYF	TGTGCCAGCAGTGAATGGGGCAGGGGCGCCCAAGAGACCCAGTACTTC
TRBD2	TRBJ2-5	once	TRBV18	CASSPSLAGEQETQYF	TGTGCCAGCTCACCTTCTCTAGCGGGGGAACAAGAGACCCAGTACTTC
.	TRBJ2-7	.	TRBV2	CAGSGVDAWEQYF	TGTGCCGGGTCAGGGGTGGACGCTTGGGAGCAGTACTTC
TRBD1	TRBJ2-7	.	TRBV5-5	CASSWLPGQGAYEQYF	TGTGCCAGCAGCTGGCTCCCGGGACAGGGGGCCTACGAGCAGTACTTC